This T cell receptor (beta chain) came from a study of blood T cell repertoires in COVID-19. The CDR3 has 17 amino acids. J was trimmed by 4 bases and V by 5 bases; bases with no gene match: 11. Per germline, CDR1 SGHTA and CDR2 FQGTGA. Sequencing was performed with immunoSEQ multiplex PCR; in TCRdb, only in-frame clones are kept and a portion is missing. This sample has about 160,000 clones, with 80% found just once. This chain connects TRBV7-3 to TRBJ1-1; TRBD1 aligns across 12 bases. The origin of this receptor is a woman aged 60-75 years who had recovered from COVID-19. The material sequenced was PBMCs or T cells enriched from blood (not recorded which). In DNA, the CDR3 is TGTGCCAGCAGCGACACCGGGGGACAGGGGGCAAGCACTGAAGCTTTCTTT. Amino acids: CASSDTGGQGASTEAFF. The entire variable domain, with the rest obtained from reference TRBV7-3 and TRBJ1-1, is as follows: GAGVSQTPSNKVTEKGKYVELRCDPISGHTALYWYRQSLGQGPEFLIYFQGTGAADDSGLPNDRFFAVRPEGSVSTLKIQRTERGDSAVYLCASSDTGGQGASTEAFFGQGTRLTVV.